This is a list of T cell receptor beta chains from one sample in a study of OX40 agonist ivuxolimab in advanced cancers. Sequencing used immunoSEQ multiplex PCR; TCRdb keeps in-frame clones, though not all of them. The data contain tens of thousands of clones, 70% to 85% of them seen just once; the ten biggest clones take up roughly 30%. Sequencing used CD4+ or CD8+ T cells sorted from blood, obtained in a trial of the OX40 agonist ivuxolimab. Every receptor here comes from an adult with an advanced solid tumor such as melanoma, head and neck, liver or kidney cancer. Each CDR3 is given with its conserved first and last residue. Each record gives: D gene, clone size, V gene, J gene, CDR3 protein. The D gene is left open where the match is weak. Clone size is given for some rows only: seen once, a few or many times, or a class if the clone is expanded.

D gene: TRBD1
clone size: -
V gene: TRBV11-2
J gene: TRBJ2-3
CDR3 protein: CASSTGQGDTQYF

D gene: TRBD1
clone size: -
V gene: TRBV6-5
J gene: TRBJ1-5
CDR3 protein: CASKDRGSQPQHF

D gene: TRBD1
clone size: medium-sized
V gene: TRBV6-5
J gene: TRBJ1-6
CDR3 protein: CASSYSRTGDSPLHF

D gene: -
clone size: -
V gene: TRBV11-2
J gene: TRBJ2-2
CDR3 protein: CASSLGALELFF

D gene: -
clone size: -
V gene: TRBV5-3
J gene: TRBJ1-2
CDR3 protein: CARSHLFRLGYTF

D gene: TRBD2
clone size: -
V gene: TRBV4-1
J gene: TRBJ2-7
CDR3 protein: CASSQALAGTYEQYF

D gene: -
clone size: -
V gene: TRBV15
J gene: TRBJ2-2
CDR3 protein: CATSKEEQAGGELFF

D gene: -
clone size: once
V gene: TRBV27
J gene: TRBJ2-2
CDR3 protein: CASSTGYPGELFF

D gene: -
clone size: -
V gene: TRBV27
J gene: TRBJ1-1
CDR3 protein: CASSLSSGTDTEAFF

D gene: -
clone size: -
V gene: TRBV6-4
J gene: TRBJ1-5
CDR3 protein: CASSEVGDGNQPQHF

D gene: -
clone size: -
V gene: TRBV5-1
J gene: TRBJ1-1
CDR3 protein: CASREGSTEAFF

D gene: -
clone size: -
V gene: TRBV6-5
J gene: TRBJ2-2
CDR3 protein: CASSTDVGELFF

D gene: TRBD2
clone size: -
V gene: TRBV7-9
J gene: TRBJ2-7
CDR3 protein: CAAGGGKDEQYF

D gene: -
clone size: -
V gene: TRBV5-4
J gene: TRBJ2-2
CDR3 protein: CASSFWSLMNTGELFF

D gene: TRBD1
clone size: -
V gene: TRBV28
J gene: TRBJ2-7
CDR3 protein: CASRAGTAAPYEQYF

D gene: TRBD2
clone size: -
V gene: TRBV27
J gene: TRBJ2-1
CDR3 protein: CASSWGGNSEQFF

D gene: -
clone size: -
V gene: TRBV4-3
J gene: TRBJ2-1
CDR3 protein: CASSLFGGSYNEQFF

D gene: -
clone size: once
V gene: TRBV7-9
J gene: TRBJ2-7
CDR3 protein: CASSLAGMGDEQYF

D gene: -
clone size: -
V gene: TRBV29-1
J gene: TRBJ2-5
CDR3 protein: CSVEDLGVAGTQYF

D gene: TRBD1
clone size: -
V gene: TRBV5-6
J gene: TRBJ2-2
CDR3 protein: CASSPRTGGTTGELFF

D gene: -
clone size: -
V gene: TRBV11-2
J gene: TRBJ2-1
CDR3 protein: CASSLGLGGYEQFF

D gene: TRBD2
clone size: once
V gene: TRBV6-5
J gene: TRBJ2-3
CDR3 protein: CASSYLAGSTDTQYF

D gene: TRBD1
clone size: -
V gene: TRBV30
J gene: TRBJ1-2
CDR3 protein: CAWRTWTGISYGYTF